The 9 T cell receptor beta chains below come from one sample, sequenced in a study of T cell repertoires and Cas9 in healthy adults. TCRdb's copy holds only in-frame clones and misses some; the assay was immunoSEQ multiplex PCR. This sample has approximately 21,000 clones, with under 95% found just once. The specimen was CD4+ effector T cells (CD127+, CD25-, CD137-, CD154-) from PBMCs; culture status not recorded. The receptors derive from a human donor in good health.

This sequence joins TRBV10-3 and TRBJ2-2; D assignment may be TRBD1 or TRBD2 (7 bases each). V lost 2 bases and J lost 5, with 15 bases in between. This CDR3 is built from 16 residues. The V gene's germline CDR1 is ENHRY and CDR2 SYGVKD. This CDR3 is CAISEGTAGGTGELFF. The CDR3 region has the DNA TGTGCCATCAGTGAGGGGACAGCCGGGGGGACCGGGGAGCTGTTTTTT.

The CDR3 DNA follows: TGCAGTGCTTGGGGGCGGACTGAAGCTTTCTTT. As protein: CSAWGRTEAFF. The genes are TRBV20-1 and TRBJ1-1; D is possibly TRBD1 (6 bases). The CDR3 has 11 residues. The germline V gene encodes CDR1 DFQATT and CDR2 SNEGSKA (reference sequence). Trimming removed 5 bases at V and 5 bases at J, with 9 bases between.

The rearrangement uses TRBV4-2 and TRBJ2-5; D is perhaps TRBD1 (6 bases). The CDR3 runs to 17 residues. The V gene's germline CDR1 is LGHNA and CDR2 YNFKEQ. V lost 4 bases, J lost 1 base, and 19 bases lay in between. The CDR3 sequence: CASSPGTTGELQETQYF. CDR3 nucleotide sequence: TGTGCCAGCAGCCCAGGTACGACAGGAGAACTCCAAGAGACCCAGTACTTC.

This chain joins TRBV10-1 and TRBJ2-3; TRBD2 aligns across 9 bases. CDR1 is WNHNN, CDR2 SYGVQD, per germline (reference sequence). V gave up 0 bases and J gave up 8 bases; unmatched junction bases: 0. CDR3 length: 13 amino acids. The CDR3 region has the DNA TGCGCCAGCAGTGAGTCGACTAGCGGTACGCAGTATTTT. Amino acids: CASSESTSGTQYF.

The genes are TRBV30 and TRBJ1-1; 7 bases align to TRBD1. Germline CDR1 is GTSNPN and CDR2 is SVGIG (reference sequence). V was clipped by 4 bases and J by 8 bases; unmatched bases: 10. This CDR3 contains 13 residues. CDR3 loop: CAWTTSRDSEAFF. CDR3 nucleotides: TGTGCCTGGACCACAAGCCGGGACAGCGAAGCTTTCTTT.

The CDR3 sequence: CASRDRGPYEQYF. CDR3 in DNA: TGTGCCAGCAGGGACAGGGGCCCCTACGAGCAGTACTTC. The chain is built from TRBV6-5 and TRBJ2-7, with 9 nucleotides matching TRBD1. The trim removed 6 bases at V and 2 bases at J, leaving 2 bases unmatched. CDR3 length equals 13 residues. From germline, CDR1 is MNHEY and CDR2 SVGAGI.

The chain joins TRBV28 to TRBJ1-2; no firm D call. The CDR3 contains 13 residues. Germline V CDR1 and CDR2: MDHEN, SYDVKM. Trimming removed 3 bases from V and 3 bases from J, with 8 bases in between. The chain's CDR3 is CASSLGSDYGYTF. For the CDR3, the DNA is TGTGCCAGCAGTTTGGGCAGTGACTATGGCTACACCTTC.

This sequence joins TRBV25-1 and TRBJ2-7, with 7 bases identical to TRBD1. The CDR3 consists of 15 residues. Germline CDR1 is MGHDK and CDR2 is SYGVNS. The junction had 7 bases not matched to a gene; V was cut back by 4 bases and J by 1 base. The CDR3 DNA is TGTGCCAGCAGTGGGGCCAACAGGGGATCCTACGAGCAGTACTTC. Translated: CASSGANRGSYEQYF.

This chain uses TRBV7-3 with TRBJ1-1; no clear D. With 4 bases removed from V and 2 bases from J, the gap between germline ends came to 8 bases. Germline loops: CDR1 SGHTA, CDR2 FQGTGA. CDR3 length: 13 amino acids. The CDR3 nucleotides are TGTGCCAGCAGCTCCAGCATTAACACTGAAGCTTTCTTT. It translates to CASSSSINTEAFF.